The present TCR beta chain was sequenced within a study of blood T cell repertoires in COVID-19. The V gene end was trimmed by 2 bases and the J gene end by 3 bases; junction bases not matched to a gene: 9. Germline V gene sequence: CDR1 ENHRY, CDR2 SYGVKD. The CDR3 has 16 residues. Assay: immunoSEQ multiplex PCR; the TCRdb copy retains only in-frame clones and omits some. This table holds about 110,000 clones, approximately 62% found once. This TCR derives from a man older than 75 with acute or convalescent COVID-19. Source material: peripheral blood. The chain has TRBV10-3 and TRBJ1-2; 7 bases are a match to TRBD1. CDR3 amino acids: CAISEAQSRGDYGYTF. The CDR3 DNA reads TGTGCCATCAGTGAGGCACAGAGCAGGGGGGACTATGGCTACACCTTC.